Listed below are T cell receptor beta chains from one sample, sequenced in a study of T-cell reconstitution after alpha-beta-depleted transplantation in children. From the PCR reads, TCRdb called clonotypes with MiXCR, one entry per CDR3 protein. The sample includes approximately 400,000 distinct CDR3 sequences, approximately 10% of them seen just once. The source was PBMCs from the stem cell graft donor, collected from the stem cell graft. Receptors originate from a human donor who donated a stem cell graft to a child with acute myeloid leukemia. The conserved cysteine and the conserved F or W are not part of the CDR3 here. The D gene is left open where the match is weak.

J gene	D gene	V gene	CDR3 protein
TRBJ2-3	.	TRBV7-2	ASSLVSPRGSDTQY
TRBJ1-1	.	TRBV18	ASSPPMVSTEAF
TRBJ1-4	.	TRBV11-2	ASSLKVRGAANEKLF
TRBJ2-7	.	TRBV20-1	SARDRDYEQY
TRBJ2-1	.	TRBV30	AWTVTNEQF
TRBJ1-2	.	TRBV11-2	ASSLSSRTNYGYT
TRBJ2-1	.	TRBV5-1	ASSNVPGVNEQF
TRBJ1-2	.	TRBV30	AWSVNFGGYT
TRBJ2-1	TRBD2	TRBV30	AWSVLASGDYNEQF
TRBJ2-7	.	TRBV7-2	ASSRLGYEQY
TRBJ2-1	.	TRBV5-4	ASSPLLDNEQF
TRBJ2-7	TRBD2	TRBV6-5	ASSYIGGSSYEQY
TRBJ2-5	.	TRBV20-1	SASGWGETQY
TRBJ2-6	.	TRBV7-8	ASSLAQPGPGANVLT
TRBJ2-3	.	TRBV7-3	ASSLRDSGSDTQY
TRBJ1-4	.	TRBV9	ASSEGGRFNEKLF
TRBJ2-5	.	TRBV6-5	ASSYSISRTMGQETQY
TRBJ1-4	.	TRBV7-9	ASSAQGGANEKLF
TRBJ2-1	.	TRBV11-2	ASSVGAAYNEQF
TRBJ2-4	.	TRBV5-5	ASSLIDRQAKNIQY
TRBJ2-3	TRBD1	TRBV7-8	ASSLPPGQGKDTQY
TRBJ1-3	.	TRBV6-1	ASSPSTGRNTIY
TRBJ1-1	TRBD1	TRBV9	ASSPRQGTMNTEAF
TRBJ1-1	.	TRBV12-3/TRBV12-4	ASSLVSRRNTEAF